This T cell receptor beta chain comes out of a study of blood T cell repertoires in COVID-19. Study-wide background: Samples of COVID-19 (acute and convalescent) were obtained from the United States, Italy and Spain. Sources were T cells, B-cell-depleted T cells, or PBMCs; the material itself was cDNA or gDNA.

In the original processing: Estimated nucleated cell counts came from reference gene primer amplification. Sequencing used immunoSEQ multiplex PCR; TCRdb keeps in-frame clones, though not all of them. The V and J calls and the clone size are those of that table, but D and trimming were determined from the DNA. Here the sample spans more than 65,000 clones, approximately 88% being singletons. The CDR3 length is 16 residues. Germline CDR1 MNHEY, CDR2 SVGEGT. The ends were cut back, 5 bases at V and 0 bases at J, with 14 bases in the middle. The sequenced sample was peripheral blood. This sequence was found in an elderly woman with active or convalescent COVID-19. This rearrangement joins TRBV6-2 or TRBV6-3 to TRBJ2-4; possible D gene TRBD2, 7 bases. For the CDR3, the DNA is TGTGCCAGCAGTGTCCCGGGGGGCTTAGCCAAAAACATTCAGTACTTC. Amino acids: CASSVPGGLAKNIQYF.